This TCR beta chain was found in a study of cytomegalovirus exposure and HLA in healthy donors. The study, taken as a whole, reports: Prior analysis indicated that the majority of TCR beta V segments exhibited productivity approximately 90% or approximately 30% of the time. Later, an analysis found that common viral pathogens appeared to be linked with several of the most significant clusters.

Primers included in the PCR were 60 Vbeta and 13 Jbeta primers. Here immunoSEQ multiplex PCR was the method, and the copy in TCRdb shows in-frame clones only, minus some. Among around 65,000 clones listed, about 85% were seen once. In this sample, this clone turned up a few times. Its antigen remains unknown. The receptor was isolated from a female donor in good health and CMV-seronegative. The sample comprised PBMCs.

CDR3 residues: CASSPRVALDGYTF. CDR3 sequence (DNA): TGTGCCAGCAGTCCTCGAGTAGCTTTAGATGGCTACACCTTC. The chain employs TRBV27 and TRBJ1-2; unclear D gene. From germline, CDR1 is MNHEY and CDR2 SMNVEV (reference sequence). The germline V and J ends were trimmed by 5 bases and 6 bases, with 16 bases remaining between them. This CDR3 spans 14 amino acids.